This TCR beta chain was sequenced during a study of human T cells and chemical hapten exposure (dated by TCRdb to the early 2020s). Regarding the complete study: Libraries were pooled for sequencing, and per-sample TCR yields varied mainly because of small differences in library volumes within the pool. Each blood RNA sample was used to sequence both TCR alpha and TCR beta chains. Peripheral blood TCR repertoire changes were tracked in vivo in alopecia patients during primary and secondary sensitization to the hapten diphenylcyclopropenone (DPC). General conclusions and limits of the study: The number of TCRs above 1 in 1000 frequency did not change with DPC sensitization; there was no evidence of global repertoire structure alterations. After repeated subsampling, the strength of the expansion versus patch-test correlation and the threshold at which it became significant changed.

Points on this clonotype: Its specific antigen is unknown. Per-nucleotide qualities are absent, and no much larger clonotype sits a single base away.

Total RNA was extracted from unfractionated whole blood collected in Tempus Blood RNA tubes. About 5 healthy volunteers served as TCR sequencing controls and were bled at day 0, 2 weeks and 6 weeks. The library was made by 5' RACE. Sequencing relied on an Illumina MiSeq. During library preparation, unique molecular identifiers were attached to individual cDNA molecules so that TCRs could be counted in a quantitative, reproducible way. The study's processing was this. A median of roughly 100,000 TCRs per sample was observed, with a range of roughly 20,000 to 700,000. V, J and CDR3 annotation of the TCR reads was carried out using the Decombinator software suite. To make PS versus PT1 abundance plots, every sample was subsampled to the same number of TCRs (28,000). Expanded TCRs were defined as absent before sensitization and observed at least eight times at the 2-week time point. In TCRdb, the public reads were trimmed at Q25 with fastp and aligned with MiXCR, with productive beta chains retained. Every distinct CDR3 protein forms one entry, paired with its most common genes and DNA. The V and J calls were not made by the authors but by TCRdb's processing. This sample holds fewer than 150,000 distinct CDR3 sequences; around 20% were observed only once. Together, the top ten hold approximately 2.8% of the sample.

Ends trimmed: V by 9 bases, J by 5 bases; bases unmatched to a gene: 9. In the germline V gene (reference sequence), CDR1 corresponds to LNHDA and CDR2 to SQIVND. The cysteine opens and the phenylalanine closes a CDR3 of 14 amino acids. Only CDR3 DNA remains: 42 bases, in frame from the first base. The sequence links TRBV19 to TRBJ2-1, with TRBD1 identical over 8 junction bases. This sequence originates from a human donor in good health. The sequenced DNA is TGTGCCAGCCAAGGACAGGGTCGACACAATGAGCAGTTCTTC. This yields the protein CASQGQGRHNEQFF.